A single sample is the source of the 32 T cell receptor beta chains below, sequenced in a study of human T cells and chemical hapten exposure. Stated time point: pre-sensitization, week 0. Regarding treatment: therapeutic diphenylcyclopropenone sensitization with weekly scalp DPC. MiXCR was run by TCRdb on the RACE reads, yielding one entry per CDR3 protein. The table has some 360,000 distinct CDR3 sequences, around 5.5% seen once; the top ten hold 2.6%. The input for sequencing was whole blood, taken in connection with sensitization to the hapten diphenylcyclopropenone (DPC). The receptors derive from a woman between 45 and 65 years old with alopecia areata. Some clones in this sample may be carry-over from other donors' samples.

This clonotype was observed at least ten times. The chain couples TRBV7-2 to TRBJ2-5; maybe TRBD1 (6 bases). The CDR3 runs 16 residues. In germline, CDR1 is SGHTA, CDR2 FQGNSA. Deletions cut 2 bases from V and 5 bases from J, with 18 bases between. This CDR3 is CASSLPPGHPRETQYF. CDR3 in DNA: TGTGCCAGCAGCTTACCTCCGGGACATCCGCGGGAGACCCAGTACTTC.

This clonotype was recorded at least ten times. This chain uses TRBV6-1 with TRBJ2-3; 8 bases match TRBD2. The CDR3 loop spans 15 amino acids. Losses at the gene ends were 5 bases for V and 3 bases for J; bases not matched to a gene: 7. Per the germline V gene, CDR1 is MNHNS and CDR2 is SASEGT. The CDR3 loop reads CASSNGGVRTDTQYF. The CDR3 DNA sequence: TGTGCCAGCAGTAACGGGGGGGTAAGAACAGATACGCAGTATTTT.

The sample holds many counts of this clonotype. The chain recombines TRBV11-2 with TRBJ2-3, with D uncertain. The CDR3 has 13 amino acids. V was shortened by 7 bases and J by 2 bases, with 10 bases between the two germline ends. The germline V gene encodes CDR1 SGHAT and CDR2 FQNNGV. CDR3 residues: CASTLAFTDTQYF. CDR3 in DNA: TGTGCCAGCACCCTCGCCTTCACAGATACGCAGTATTTT.

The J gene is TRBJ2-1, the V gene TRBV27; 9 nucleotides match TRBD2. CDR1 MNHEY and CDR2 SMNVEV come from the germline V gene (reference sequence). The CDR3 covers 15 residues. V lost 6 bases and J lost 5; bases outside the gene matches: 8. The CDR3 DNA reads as TGTGCCAGCAGCCGTTGGACTAGCGAACACAATGAGCAGTTCTTC. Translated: CASSRWTSEHNEQFF.

The CDR3 region is CSVALTDNQPQHF. CDR3 coding DNA: TGCAGCGTTGCTTTGACAGATAATCAGCCCCAGCATTTT. The chain couples TRBV29-1 to TRBJ1-5; TRBD1 is a possible D gene (5 bases). The CDR3 is 13 residues long. V was shortened by 4 bases and J by 4 bases, with 11 bases between the two germline ends. Germline CDR1 reads SQVTM; CDR2 reads ANQGSEA.

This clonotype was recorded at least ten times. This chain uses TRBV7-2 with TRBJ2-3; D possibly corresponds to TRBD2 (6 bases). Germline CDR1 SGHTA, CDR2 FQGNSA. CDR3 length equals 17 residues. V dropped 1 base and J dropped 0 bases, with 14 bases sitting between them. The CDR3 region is CASSLGPAGSSTDTQYF. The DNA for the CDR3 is TGTGCCAGCAGCTTAGGTCCTGCGGGATCGAGCACAGATACGCAGTATTTT.

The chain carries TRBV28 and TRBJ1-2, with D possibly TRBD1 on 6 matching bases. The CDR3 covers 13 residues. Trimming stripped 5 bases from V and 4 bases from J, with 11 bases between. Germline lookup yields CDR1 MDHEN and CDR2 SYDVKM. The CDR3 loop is CASSVDRIYGYTF. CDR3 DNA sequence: TGTGCCAGCAGTGTGGACAGAATCTATGGCTACACCTTC.

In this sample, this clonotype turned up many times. CDR3 region: CASSQESQGNTEAFF. In DNA form, the CDR3 reads TGTGCCAGCAGCCAAGAATCGCAGGGTAACACTGAAGCTTTCTTT. The V and J genes are TRBV3-1 and TRBJ1-1; weak D call: TRBD1 (5 bases). CDR1 LGHDT and CDR2 YNNKEL come from the germline V gene (reference sequence). This CDR3 region has 15 residues. V lost 0 bases, J lost 2 bases, and 10 bases lay in between.

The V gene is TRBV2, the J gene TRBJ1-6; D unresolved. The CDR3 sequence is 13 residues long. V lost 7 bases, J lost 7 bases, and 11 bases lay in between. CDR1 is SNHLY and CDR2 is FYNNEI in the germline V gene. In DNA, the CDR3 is TGTGCCAGCATTTGGACGGAGAATTCACCCCTCCACTTT. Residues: CASIWTENSPLHF. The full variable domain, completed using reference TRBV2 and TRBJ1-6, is EPEVTQTPSHQVTQMGQEVILRCVPISNHLYFYWYRQILGQKVEFLVSFYNNEISEKSEIFDDQFSVERPDGSNFTLKIRSTKLEDSAMYFCASIWTENSPLHFGNGTRLTVT.

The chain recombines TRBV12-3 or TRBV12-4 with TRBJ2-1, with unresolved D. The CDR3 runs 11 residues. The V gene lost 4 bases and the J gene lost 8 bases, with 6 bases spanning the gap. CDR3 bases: TGTGCCAGCAGTTCCTCCTATGAGCAGTTCTTC. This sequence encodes CASSSSYEQFF.

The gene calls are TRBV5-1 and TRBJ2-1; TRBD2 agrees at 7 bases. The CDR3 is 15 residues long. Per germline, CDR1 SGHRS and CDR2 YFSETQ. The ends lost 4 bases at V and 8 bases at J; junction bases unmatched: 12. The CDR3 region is CASSRIAGPSDEQFF. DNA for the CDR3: TGCGCCAGCAGCAGAATAGCGGGCCCGTCGGATGAGCAGTTCTTC.

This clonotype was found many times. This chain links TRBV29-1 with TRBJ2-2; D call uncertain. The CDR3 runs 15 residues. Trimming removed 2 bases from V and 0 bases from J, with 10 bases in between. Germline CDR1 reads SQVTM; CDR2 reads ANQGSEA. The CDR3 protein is CSVETESTNTGELFF. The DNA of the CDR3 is TGCAGCGTTGAAACAGAGTCGACGAACACCGGGGAGCTGTTTTTT.

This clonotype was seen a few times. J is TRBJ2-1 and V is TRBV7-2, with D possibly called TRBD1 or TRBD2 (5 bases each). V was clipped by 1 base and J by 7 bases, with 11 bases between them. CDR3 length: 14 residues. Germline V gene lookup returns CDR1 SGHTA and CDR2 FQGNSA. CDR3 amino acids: CASSLDGTQNEQFF. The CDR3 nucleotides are TGTGCCAGCAGCTTAGACGGGACGCAGAATGAGCAGTTCTTC.

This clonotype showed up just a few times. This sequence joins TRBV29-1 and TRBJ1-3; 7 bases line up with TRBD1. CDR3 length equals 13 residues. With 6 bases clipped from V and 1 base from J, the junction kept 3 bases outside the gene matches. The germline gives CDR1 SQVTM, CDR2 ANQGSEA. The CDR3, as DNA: TGCAGCGTAGAGACAGGGTCTGGAAACACCATATATTTT. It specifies CSVETGSGNTIYF. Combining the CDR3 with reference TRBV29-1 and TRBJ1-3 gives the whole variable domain SAVISQKPSRDICQRGTSLTIQCQVDSQVTMMFWYRQQPGQSLTLIATANQGSEATYESGFVIDKFPISRPNLTFSTLTVSNMSPEDSSIYLCSVETGSGNTIYFGEGSWLTVV.

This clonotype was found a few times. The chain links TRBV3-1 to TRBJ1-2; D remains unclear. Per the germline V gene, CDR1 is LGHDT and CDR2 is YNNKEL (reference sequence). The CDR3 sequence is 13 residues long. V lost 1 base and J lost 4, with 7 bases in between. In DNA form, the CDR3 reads TGTGCCAGCAGCCAAGGGGGAAGCTATGGCTACACCTTC. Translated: CASSQGGSYGYTF.

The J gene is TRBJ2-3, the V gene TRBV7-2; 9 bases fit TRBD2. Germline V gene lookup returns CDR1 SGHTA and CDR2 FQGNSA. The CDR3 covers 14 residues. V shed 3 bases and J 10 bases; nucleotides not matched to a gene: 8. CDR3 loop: CASSLRGREGAQYF. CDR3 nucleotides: TGTGCCAGCAGCTTGAGAGGGCGGGAGGGGGCGCAGTATTTT.

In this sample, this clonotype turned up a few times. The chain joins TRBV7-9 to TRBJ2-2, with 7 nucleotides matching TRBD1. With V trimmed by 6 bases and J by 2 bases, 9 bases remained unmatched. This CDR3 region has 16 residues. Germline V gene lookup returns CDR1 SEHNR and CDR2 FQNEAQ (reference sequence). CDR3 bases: TGTGCCAGCAGTCAAAGACAGGGCGTTAACACCGGGGAGCTGTTTTTT. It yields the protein CASSQRQGVNTGELFF.

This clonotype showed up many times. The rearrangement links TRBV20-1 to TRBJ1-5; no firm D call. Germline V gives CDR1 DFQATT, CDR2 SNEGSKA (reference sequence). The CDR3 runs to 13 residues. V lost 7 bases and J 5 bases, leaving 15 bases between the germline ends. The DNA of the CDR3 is TGCAGTGTAAGTAAGGGAAGGGATCAGCCCCAGCATTTT. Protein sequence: CSVSKGRDQPQHF.

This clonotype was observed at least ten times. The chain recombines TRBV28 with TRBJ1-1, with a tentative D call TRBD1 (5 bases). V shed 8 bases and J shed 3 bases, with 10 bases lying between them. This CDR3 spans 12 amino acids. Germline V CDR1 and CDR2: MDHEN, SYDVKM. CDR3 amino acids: CASPRGDTEAFF. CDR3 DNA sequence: TGTGCCAGCCCGCGGGGGGACACTGAAGCTTTCTTT.

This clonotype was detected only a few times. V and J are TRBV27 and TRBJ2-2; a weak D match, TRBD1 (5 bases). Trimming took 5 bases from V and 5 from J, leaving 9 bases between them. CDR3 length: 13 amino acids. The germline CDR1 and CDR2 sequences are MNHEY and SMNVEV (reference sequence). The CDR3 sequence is CASSPQVTGELFF. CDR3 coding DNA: TGTGCCAGCAGTCCACAGGTTACCGGGGAGCTGTTTTTT.

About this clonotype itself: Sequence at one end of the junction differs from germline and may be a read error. In DNA form, the CDR3 reads TGTGCCGGCAGTCACCCAGGGAGGGAGCAGTTCTTC. Translated: CAGSHPGREQFF. V and J are TRBV12-3 or TRBV12-4 and TRBJ2-1; tentative D call: TRBD2 (6 bases). CDR3 length: 12 residues.

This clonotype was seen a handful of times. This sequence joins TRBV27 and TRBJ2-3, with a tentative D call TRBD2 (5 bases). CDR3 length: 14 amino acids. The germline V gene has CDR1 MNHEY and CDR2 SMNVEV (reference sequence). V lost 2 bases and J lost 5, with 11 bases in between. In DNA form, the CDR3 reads TGTGCCAGCAGTTTACCTGGACTCCGAGATACGCAGTATTTT. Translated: CASSLPGLRDTQYF.

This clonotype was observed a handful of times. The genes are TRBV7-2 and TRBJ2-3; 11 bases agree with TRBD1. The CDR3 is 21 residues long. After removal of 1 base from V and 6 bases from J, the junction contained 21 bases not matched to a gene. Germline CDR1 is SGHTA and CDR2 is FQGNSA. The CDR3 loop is CASSLVYRPSGTGGFRDTQYF. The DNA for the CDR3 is TGTGCCAGCAGCTTAGTCTATCGCCCCTCCGGGACAGGGGGATTCAGGGATACGCAGTATTTT.

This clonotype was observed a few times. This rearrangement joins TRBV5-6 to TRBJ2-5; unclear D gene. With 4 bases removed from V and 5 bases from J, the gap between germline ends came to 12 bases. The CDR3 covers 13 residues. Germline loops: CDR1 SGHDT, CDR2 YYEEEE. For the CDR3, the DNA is TGTGCCAGCAGCCAGATCAACCGGGAGACCCAGTACTTC. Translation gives CASSQINRETQYF.

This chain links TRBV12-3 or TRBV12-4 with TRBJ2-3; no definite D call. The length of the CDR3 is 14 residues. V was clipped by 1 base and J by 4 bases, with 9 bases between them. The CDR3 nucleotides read TGTGCCAGCAGTTTAGAGGTAGTCCCAGATACGCAGTATTTT. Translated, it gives CASSLEVVPDTQYF.

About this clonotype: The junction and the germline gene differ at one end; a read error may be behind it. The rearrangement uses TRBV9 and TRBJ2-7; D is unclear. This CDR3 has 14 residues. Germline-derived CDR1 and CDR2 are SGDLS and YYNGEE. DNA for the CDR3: TGTGCCAGCAGCGTAGGGCCAGACTCCTCCGAGCAGTACTTC. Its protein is CASSVGPDSSEQYF.

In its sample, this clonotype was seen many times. For the CDR3, the DNA is TGTGCCAGCAGCTTAGCTGGGGGAGTTAACACTGAAGCTTTCTTT. It is translated as CASSLAGGVNTEAFF. This chain connects TRBV7-8 to TRBJ1-1; D perhaps matches TRBD1 (5 bases). Germline loops: CDR1 SGHVS, CDR2 FQNEAQ. V lost 0 bases and J lost 2, with 10 bases in between. CDR3 length: 15 residues. Full variable domain (outside the CDR3, taken from reference TRBV7-8 and TRBJ1-1): GAGVSQSPRYKVAKRGQDVALRCDPISGHVSLFWYQQALGQGPEFLTYFQNEAQLDKSGLPSDRFFAERPEGSVSTLKIQRTQQEDSAVYLCASSLAGGVNTEAFFGQGTRLTVV.

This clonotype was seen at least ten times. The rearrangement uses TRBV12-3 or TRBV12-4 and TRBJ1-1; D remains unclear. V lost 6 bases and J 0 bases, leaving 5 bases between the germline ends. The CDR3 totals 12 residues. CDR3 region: CASSLMNTEAFF. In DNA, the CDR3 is TGTGCCAGCAGCCTCATGAACACTGAAGCTTTCTTT.

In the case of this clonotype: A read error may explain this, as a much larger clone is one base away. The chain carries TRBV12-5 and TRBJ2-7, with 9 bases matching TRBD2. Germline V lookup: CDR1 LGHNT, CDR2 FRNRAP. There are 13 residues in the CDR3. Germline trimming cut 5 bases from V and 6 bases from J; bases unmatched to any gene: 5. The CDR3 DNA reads TGTGCTAGTGGTGCCAGACTAGCGGCCGAGCAGTACTTC. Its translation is CASGARLAAEQYF.

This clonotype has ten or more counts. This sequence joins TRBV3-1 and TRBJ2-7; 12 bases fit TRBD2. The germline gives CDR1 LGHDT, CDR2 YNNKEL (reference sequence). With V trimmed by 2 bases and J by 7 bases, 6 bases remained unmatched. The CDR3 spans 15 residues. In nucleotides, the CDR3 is TGTGCCAGCAGCCAATGGTCTAGCGGGAGGGGTGAGCAGTACTTC. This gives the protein CASSQWSSGRGEQYF.

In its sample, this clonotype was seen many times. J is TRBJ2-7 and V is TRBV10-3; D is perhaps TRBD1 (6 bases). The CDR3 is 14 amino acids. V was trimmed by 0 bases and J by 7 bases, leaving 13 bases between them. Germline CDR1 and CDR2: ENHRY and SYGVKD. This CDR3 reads CAISESGASREQYF. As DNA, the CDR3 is TGTGCCATCAGTGAGTCGGGGGCTAGCAGAGAGCAGTACTTC.

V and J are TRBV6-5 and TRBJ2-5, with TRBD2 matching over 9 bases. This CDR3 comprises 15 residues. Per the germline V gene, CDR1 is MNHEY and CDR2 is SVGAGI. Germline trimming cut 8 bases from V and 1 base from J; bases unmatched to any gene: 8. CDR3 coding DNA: TGTGCCAGCTCTGGGACGACTAGCGGCCAAGAGACCCAGTACTTC. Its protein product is CASSGTTSGQETQYF.